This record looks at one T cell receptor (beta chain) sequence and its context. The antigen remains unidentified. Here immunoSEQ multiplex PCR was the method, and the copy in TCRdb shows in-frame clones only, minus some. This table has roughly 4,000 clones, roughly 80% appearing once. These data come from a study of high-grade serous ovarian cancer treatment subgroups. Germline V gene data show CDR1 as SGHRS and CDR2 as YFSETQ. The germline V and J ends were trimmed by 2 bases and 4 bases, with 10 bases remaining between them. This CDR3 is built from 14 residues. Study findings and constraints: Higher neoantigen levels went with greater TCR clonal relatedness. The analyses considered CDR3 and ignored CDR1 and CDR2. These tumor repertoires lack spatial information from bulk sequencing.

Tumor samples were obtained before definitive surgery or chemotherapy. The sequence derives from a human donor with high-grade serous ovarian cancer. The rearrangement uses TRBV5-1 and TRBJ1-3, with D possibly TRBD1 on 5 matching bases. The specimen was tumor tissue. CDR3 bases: TGCGCCAGCAGCTTAGGGACGGAAGGAAACACCATATATTTT. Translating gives CASSLGTEGNTIYF. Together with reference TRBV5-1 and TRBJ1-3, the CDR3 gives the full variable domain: KAGVTQTPRYLIKTRGQQVTLSCSPISGHRSVSWYQQTPGQGLQFLFEYFSETQRNKGNFPGRFSGRQFSNSRSEMNVSTLELGDSALYLCASSLGTEGNTIYFGEGSWLTVV.